This TCR beta chain was profiled in a study of sequential checkpoint blockade in melanoma. TCRdb keeps only in-frame clones here, not all; method: immunoSEQ multiplex PCR. The table shows tens of thousands of clones, with roughly 89% occurring only once. CDR1 and CDR2 (germline): SNHLY, FYNNEI. The CDR3 extends over 15 amino acids. Note on this clone: The junction shows a germline mismatch at one end, possibly a read error.

Treatment denoted: randomized to nivolumab then ipilimumab (arm A) or the reverse (arm B). Sorted cells were live CD3+CD8+, lacking CD19 and CD56, from PBMCs. The starting material was CD8+ T cells sorted from blood (inferred from file names), obtained from a patient given nivolumab and ipilimumab in sequence. This TCR was sampled from a human donor with melanoma. V usage is TRBV2 and J usage is TRBJ1-1; D gene uncertain. This chain's CDR3 is CATSDGGEWNTEAFF. The DNA for the CDR3 is TGTGCCACCAGTGACGGTGGGGAGTGGAACACTGAAGCTTTCTTT.